Below, 2 T cell receptor beta chains from the same sample are listed, as sequenced in a study of T cell repertoires in cytomegalovirus infection. TCRdb re-called the reads through MiXCR, storing one row per CDR3 protein. The top ten clones hold approximately 19% of a sample with more than 150,000 distinct CDR3 sequences, 15% to 20% of them seen once. Sequencing was carried out using CD8+ T cells from PBMCs. The receptors were sampled from a human donor in good health (CMV status not recorded). Some clones in this sample may be carry-over from other donors' samples.

This clonotype ranks as medium-sized (0.01 to 0.1%). This chain links TRBV7-6 with TRBJ2-7, with D tentatively TRBD1 (5 bases). The germline gives CDR1 SGHVS, CDR2 FNYEAQ. The V and J ends lost 8 bases and 2 bases respectively, with 13 bases between them. CDR3 length equals 13 residues. The CDR3, as DNA: TGTGCCAGCTCTAAAGGGGCTGCCTACGAGCAGTACTTC. It translates to CASSKGAAYEQYF.

This clonotype occurred a few times. The V and J genes are TRBV2 and TRBJ2-1; no firm D call. The ends were cut back, 8 bases at V and 6 bases at J, with 8 bases in the middle. The CDR3 extends over 11 amino acids. Germline loops: CDR1 SNHLY, CDR2 FYNNEI. The CDR3, as DNA: TGTGCCAGCGTACTTCCCAATGAGCAGTTCTTC. Translated: CASVLPNEQFF. Combining the CDR3 with reference TRBV2 and TRBJ2-1 gives the whole variable domain EPEVTQTPSHQVTQMGQEVILRCVPISNHLYFYWYRQILGQKVEFLVSFYNNEISEKSEIFDDQFSVERPDGSNFTLKIRSTKLEDSAMYFCASVLPNEQFFGPGTRLTVL.